This is a list of T cell receptor beta chains from one sample in a study of T-cell reconstitution after alpha-beta-depleted transplantation in children. TCRdb called the PCR reads again in MiXCR, with one record for every CDR3 protein. Counted here are approximately 800,000 distinct CDR3 sequences, about 15% occurring once; the ten biggest clones make up about 4.6%. The sequences come from PBMCs, mostly from graft donor cells, collected 360 days after TCRalphabeta/CD19-depleted stem cell transplant. The receptors were sampled from a male patient younger than 18 who had a stem cell transplant for acute lymphoblastic leukemia, so the T cells may come from the graft donor. CDR3s include the opening cysteine and the closing phenylalanine or tryptophan. Fields, in order: V gene, D gene, clone size, J gene, CDR3 DNA, CDR3 protein. A D gene is named only where the DNA matches it firmly. Only part of the rows carry a size: once, few, many, or a class if the clone is expanded.

TRBV6-5	NA	few	TRBJ1-1	TGTGCCAGCAGTCCCCTATGGGGCCAGTTGCTCAAGAGGGCTGAAGCTTTCTTT	CASSPLWGQLLKRAEAFF
TRBV7-8	TRBD2	NA	TRBJ2-1	TGTGCCAGCAGCAGAGGACTAGCGGGATTGAAGGATGAGCAGTTCTTC	CASSRGLAGLKDEQFF
TRBV6-2/TRBV6-3	NA	NA	TRBJ2-5	TGTGCCAGCAGTTACGGGACCCCGACCAAGACCCAGTACTTC	CASSYGTPTKTQYF
TRBV25-1	TRBD2	few	TRBJ2-1	TGTGCCAGCAGTGAAGGGGGAGCGGGAGAAGGTAATGAGCAGTTCTTC	CASSEGGAGEGNEQFF
TRBV24-1	NA	many	TRBJ2-1	TGTGCCACCAGTGATACCGGGACGGGATACAATGAGCAGTTCTTC	CATSDTGTGYNEQFF
TRBV12-3/TRBV12-4	NA	NA	TRBJ1-6	TGTGCCAGCAGTCGTACAGGGTACTATAATTCACCCCTCCACTTT	CASSRTGYYNSPLHF
TRBV11-2	TRBD2	few	TRBJ2-5	TGTGCCAGCAGCCCACCTGGTGGGGGAGGGAGGTCGGGGACCCAGTACTTC	CASSPPGGGGRSGTQYF
TRBV16	TRBD2	few	TRBJ2-7	TGTGCCAGCAGCCACGGACTAGCGGGCCTCCGGGAGCAGTACTTC	CASSHGLAGLREQYF
TRBV3-1	NA	many	TRBJ2-5	TGTGCCAGCTCACCACAAGGAGAGACCCAGTACTTC	CASSPQGETQYF
TRBV7-8	NA	NA	TRBJ2-1	TGTGCCAGCAGCCACCAGGGCCCCTACAATGAGCAGTTCTTC	CASSHQGPYNEQFF
TRBV5-1	NA	NA	TRBJ1-4	TGCGCCAGCAGGCCGGGGGCCACGAATGAAAAACTGTTTTTT	CASRPGATNEKLFF
TRBV12-3/TRBV12-4	TRBD1	NA	TRBJ2-5	TGTGCCAGCTCACCCAGGCCGGGACAGGGTATAGAGACCCAGTACTTC	CASSPRPGQGIETQYF
TRBV7-9	NA	many	TRBJ1-5	TGTGCCAGCAGCTTAACGGATAGCAATCAGCCCCAGCATTTT	CASSLTDSNQPQHF
TRBV24-1	NA	NA	TRBJ2-1	TGTGCCACCAGTGATCCCAACAGGAATGAGCAGTTCTTC	CATSDPNRNEQFF
TRBV7-8	NA	few	TRBJ2-6	TGTGCCAGCAACCCCCTGGCAGGGACCCCAAACTCTGGGGCCAACGTCCTGACTTTC	CASNPLAGTPNSGANVLTF
TRBV2	NA	NA	TRBJ2-7	TGTGCCAGCAGGGGACTTGCGGAGAGCTCCTACGAGCAGTACTTC	CASRGLAESSYEQYF
TRBV10-1	TRBD2	few	TRBJ2-2	TGCGCCAGGATCCCGGGACTAGTAGTTTCCACCGGGGAGCTGTTTTTT	CARIPGLVVSTGELFF
TRBV10-1	NA	few	TRBJ1-1	TGCGCCAGCAGTAGGGACTCTGAAGCTTTCTTT	CASSRDSEAFF
TRBV12-3/TRBV12-4	TRBD2	few	TRBJ2-3	TGTGCCAGCAGTTTAGGCTCAACTAGCGGGAGGAAAGATACGCAGTATTTT	CASSLGSTSGRKDTQYF
TRBV29-1	NA	NA	TRBJ1-4	TGCAGCGTTGAACCAGGGCTTAATGAAAAACTGTTTTTT	CSVEPGLNEKLFF
TRBV6-2/TRBV6-3	NA	few	TRBJ2-2	TGTGCCAGCAGTTACGAGACAGCGAACACCGGGGAGCTGTTTTTT	CASSYETANTGELFF
TRBV3-1	NA	few	TRBJ2-7	TGTGCCAGCAGCCAGGGTCGGCTGGAGCAGTACTTC	CASSQGRLEQYF
TRBV4-1	TRBD1	few	TRBJ1-2	TGCGCCAGCAGCCAAGCGTTAAGGACAGGCGGCGGGTATGGCTACACCTTC	CASSQALRTGGGYGYTF
TRBV5-1	TRBD2	few	TRBJ2-1	TGCGCCAGCAGCTTGGCCAGTACTAGCGGTTACAATGAGCAGTTCTTC	CASSLASTSGYNEQFF
TRBV5-1	TRBD1	NA	TRBJ2-7	TGCGCCAGCAGCTGGGGACAGCCGTCCTACGAGCAGTACTTC	CASSWGQPSYEQYF
TRBV14	NA	many	TRBJ2-3	TGTGCCAGCAGCCCCGGACTCCTTCCCGATACGCAGTATTTT	CASSPGLLPDTQYF
TRBV7-9	TRBD1	NA	TRBJ2-5	TGTGCCAGCAATCAACAGGGGGCCTTTGAGACCCAGTACTTC	CASNQQGAFETQYF
TRBV5-1	NA	NA	TRBJ2-2	TGCGCCAGCAGCTTACTTACAGGGTCTGCGAACACCGGGGAGCTGTTTTTT	CASSLLTGSANTGELFF
TRBV5-6	NA	NA	TRBJ2-2	TGTGCCAGCAGCATTGCCGGGGTCCCCGGGGAGCTGTTTTTT	CASSIAGVPGELFF
TRBV5-1	TRBD1	few	TRBJ1-3	TGCGCCAGCAGCCTGGGACAGCTAGAGAACACCATATATTTT	CASSLGQLENTIYF
TRBV5-1	NA	NA	TRBJ1-2	TGCGCCAGCAGCTTGGTGCCTGCGGAGCATGGCTACACCTTC	CASSLVPAEHGYTF
TRBV20-1	NA	NA	TRBJ2-1	TGCAGTGCTAGACCGGGTGGTGAGCAGTTCTTC	CSARPGGEQFF
TRBV29-1	NA	few	TRBJ1-1	TGCAGCGCCCGGTTGATTCGTCACACTGAAGCTTTCTTT	CSARLIRHTEAFF
TRBV27	TRBD2	many	TRBJ2-7	TGTGCCAGCAGGTGGGAGGGCACCTACGAGCAGTACTTC	CASRWEGTYEQYF
TRBV14	NA	NA	TRBJ2-3	TGTGCCAGCAGCCAAGGGCCCTCTCTCCATACGCAGTATTTT	CASSQGPSLHTQYF
TRBV7-8	NA	NA	TRBJ2-3	TGTGCCAGCAGCCTGCGGACCGGTCGGCCGTATTTT	CASSLRTGRPYF
TRBV28	NA	NA	TRBJ2-7	TGTGCCAGCAGTCCCCTCCTGGGGTTGTCCTACGAGCAGTACTTC	CASSPLLGLSYEQYF
TRBV12-3/TRBV12-4	NA	NA	TRBJ2-6	TGTGCCAGCAGTTTTGGCCTTTGGGGTCCTGGGGCCAACGTCCTGACTTTC	CASSFGLWGPGANVLTF
TRBV29-1	NA	many	TRBJ2-2	TGCAGCGTTGGAGGCGCAGAGCCCACCGGGGAGCTGTTTTTT	CSVGGAEPTGELFF
TRBV5-1	TRBD1	NA	TRBJ2-7	TGCGCCAGCAGCTTGGGGGAATCCAGACAGGGTGGGCAGTACTTC	CASSLGESRQGGQYF
TRBV7-2	NA	many	TRBJ2-5	TGTGCCAGCAGCTACGGACAGAGGGAGACCCAGTACTTC	CASSYGQRETQYF
TRBV9	NA	few	TRBJ2-2	TGTGCCAGCAGCCCGAGGGGGGCGCGGGAGCTGTTTTTT	CASSPRGARELFF
TRBV9	NA	NA	TRBJ2-7	TGTGCCAGCAGCGCGGGATCTCGGACCTACGAGCAGTACTTC	CASSAGSRTYEQYF